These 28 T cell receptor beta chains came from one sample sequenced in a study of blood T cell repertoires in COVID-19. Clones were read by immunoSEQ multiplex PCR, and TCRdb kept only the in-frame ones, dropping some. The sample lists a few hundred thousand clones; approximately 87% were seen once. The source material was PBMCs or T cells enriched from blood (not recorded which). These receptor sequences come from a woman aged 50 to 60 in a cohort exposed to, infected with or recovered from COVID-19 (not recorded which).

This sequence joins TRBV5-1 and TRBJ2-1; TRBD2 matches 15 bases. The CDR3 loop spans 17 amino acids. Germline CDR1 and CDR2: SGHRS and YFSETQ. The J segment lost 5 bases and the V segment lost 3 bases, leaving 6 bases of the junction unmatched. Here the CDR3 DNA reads TGCGCCAGCAGCTCGAGGACTAGCGGGGGGGTTGACAATGAGCAGTTCTTC. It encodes CASSSRTSGGVDNEQFF.

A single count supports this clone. The CDR3 DNA follows: TGTGCCAGTATCCCCTACAGGGCTGCGGACACTGAAGCTTTCTTT. Its translation is CASIPYRAADTEAFF. J is TRBJ1-1 and V is TRBV19; D might be TRBD1 (6 bases). V lost 7 bases to trimming and J lost 3 bases, with 18 bases between them. Germline V gene data show CDR1 as LNHDA and CDR2 as SQIVND (reference sequence). CDR3 length equals 15 residues.

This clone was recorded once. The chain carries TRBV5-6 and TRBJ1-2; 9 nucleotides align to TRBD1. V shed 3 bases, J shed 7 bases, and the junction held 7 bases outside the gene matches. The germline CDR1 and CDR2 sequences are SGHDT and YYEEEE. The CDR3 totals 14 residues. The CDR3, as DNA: TGTGCCAGCAGCTGGGACAGGGTTTTGGGTGGCTACACCTTC. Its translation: CASSWDRVLGGYTF.

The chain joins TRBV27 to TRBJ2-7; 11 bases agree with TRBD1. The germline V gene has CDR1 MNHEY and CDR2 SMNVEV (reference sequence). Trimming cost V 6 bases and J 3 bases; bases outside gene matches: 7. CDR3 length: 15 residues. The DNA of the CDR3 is TGTGCCAGCAGAGATCCCGGGACAGGGGGCTACGAGCAGTACTTC. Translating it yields CASRDPGTGGYEQYF.

In DNA form, the CDR3 reads TGTGCCACCAGCATATCACAGGGGTTGTACACAGATACGCAGTATTTT. Amino acid sequence: CATSISQGLYTDTQYF. The rearrangement joins TRBV15 to TRBJ2-3; 7 bases line up with TRBD1. CDR1 and CDR2 from the germline V gene are LNHNV and YYDKDF (reference sequence). The CDR3 length is 16 residues. J was trimmed by 2 bases and V by 4 bases; bases with no gene match: 9.

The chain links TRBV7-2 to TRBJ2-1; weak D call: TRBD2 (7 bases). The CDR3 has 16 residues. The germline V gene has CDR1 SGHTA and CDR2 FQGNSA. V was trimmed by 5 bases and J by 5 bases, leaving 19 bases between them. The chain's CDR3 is CASSKTTGGRDNEQFF. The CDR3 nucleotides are TGTGCCAGCAGCAAGACCACGGGGGGCCGGGACAATGAGCAGTTCTTC.

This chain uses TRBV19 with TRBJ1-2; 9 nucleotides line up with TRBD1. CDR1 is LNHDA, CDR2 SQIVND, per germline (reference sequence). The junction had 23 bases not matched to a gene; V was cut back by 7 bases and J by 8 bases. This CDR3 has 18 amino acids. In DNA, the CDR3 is TGTGCCAGTACCCGGCTCGGGACAGGGATCCTGGGGGAGTCGGGCTACACCTTC. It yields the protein CASTRLGTGILGESGYTF.

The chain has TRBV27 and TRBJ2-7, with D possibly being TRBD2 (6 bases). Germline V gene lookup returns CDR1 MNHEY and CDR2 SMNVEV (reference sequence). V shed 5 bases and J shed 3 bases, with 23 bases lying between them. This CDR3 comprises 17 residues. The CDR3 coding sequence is TGTGCCAGCAGTCAACAAGGGTGGGGCGGGAATTTCTACGAGCAGTACTTC. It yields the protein CASSQQGWGGNFYEQYF.

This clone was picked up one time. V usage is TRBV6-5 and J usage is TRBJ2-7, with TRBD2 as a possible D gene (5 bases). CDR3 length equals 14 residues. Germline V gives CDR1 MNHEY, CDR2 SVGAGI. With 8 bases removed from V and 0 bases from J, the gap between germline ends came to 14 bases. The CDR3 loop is CASSPTGSSYEQYF. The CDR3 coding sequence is TGTGCCAGCTCCCCGACGGGAAGCTCCTACGAGCAGTACTTC.

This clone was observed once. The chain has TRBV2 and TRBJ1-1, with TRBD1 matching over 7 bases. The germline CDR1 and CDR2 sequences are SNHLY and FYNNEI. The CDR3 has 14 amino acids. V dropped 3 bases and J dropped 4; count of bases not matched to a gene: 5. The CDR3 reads CASSDQGVSTEAFF. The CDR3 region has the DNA TGTGCCAGCAGTGATCAGGGGGTCAGCACTGAAGCTTTCTTT.

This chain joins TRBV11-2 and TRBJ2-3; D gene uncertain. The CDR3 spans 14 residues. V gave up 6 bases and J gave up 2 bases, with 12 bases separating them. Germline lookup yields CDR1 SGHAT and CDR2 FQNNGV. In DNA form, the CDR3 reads TGTGCCAGCAGTTCAATAACAGCCACAGATACGCAGTATTTT. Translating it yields CASSSITATDTQYF.

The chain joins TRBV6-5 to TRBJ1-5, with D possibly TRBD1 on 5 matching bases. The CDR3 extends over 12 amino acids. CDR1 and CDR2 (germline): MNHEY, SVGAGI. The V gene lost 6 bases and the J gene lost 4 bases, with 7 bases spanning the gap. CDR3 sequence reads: CASRDRNQPQHF. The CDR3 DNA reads TGTGCCAGCAGAGACAGAAATCAGCCCCAGCATTTT.

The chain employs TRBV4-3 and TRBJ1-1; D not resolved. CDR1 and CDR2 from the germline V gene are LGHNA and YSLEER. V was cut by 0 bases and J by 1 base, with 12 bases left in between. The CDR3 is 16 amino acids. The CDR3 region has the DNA TGCGCCAGCAGCCAAGAGCCGGGGATCGAGAACACTGAAGCTTTCTTT. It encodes CASSQEPGIENTEAFF.

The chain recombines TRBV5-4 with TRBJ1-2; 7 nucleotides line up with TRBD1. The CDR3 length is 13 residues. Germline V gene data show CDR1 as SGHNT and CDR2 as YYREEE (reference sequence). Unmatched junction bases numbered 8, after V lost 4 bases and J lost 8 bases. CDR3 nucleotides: TGTGCCAGCAGCCCTCGACAGGGTTTGGGCTACACCTTC. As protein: CASSPRQGLGYTF.

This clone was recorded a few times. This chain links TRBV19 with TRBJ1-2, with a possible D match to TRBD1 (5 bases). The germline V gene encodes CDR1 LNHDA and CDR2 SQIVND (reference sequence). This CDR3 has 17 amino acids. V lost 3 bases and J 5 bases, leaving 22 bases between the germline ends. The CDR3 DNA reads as TGTGCCAGTAGTATGCAGGACAAAGGGGTTCCAGATTATGGCTACACCTTC. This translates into CASSMQDKGVPDYGYTF.

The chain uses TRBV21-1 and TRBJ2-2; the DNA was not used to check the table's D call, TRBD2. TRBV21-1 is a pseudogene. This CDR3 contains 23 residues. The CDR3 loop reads CASSNNTLLSQRKTTNSTGELFF. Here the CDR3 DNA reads TGTGCCAGCAGCAATAACACCCTTCTCTCGCAGCGGAAAACAACAAACAGTACCGGGGAGCTGTTTTTT.

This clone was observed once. CDR3 sequence (DNA): TGTGCCAGCAGCGTAGACAGTGTTGCAGGAAACACCATATATTTT. This codes for CASSVDSVAGNTIYF. The chain links TRBV9 to TRBJ1-3; D gene unclear. CDR1 and CDR2 (germline): SGDLS, YYNGEE. The V end was cut by 0 bases, the J end by 4 bases, with 11 bases between. This CDR3 has 15 amino acids. The whole variable domain, filled in from reference TRBV9 and TRBJ1-3, reads DSGVTQTPKHLITATGQRVTLRCSPRSGDLSVYWYQQSLDQGLQFLIQYYNGEERAKGNILERFSAQQFPDLHSELNLSSLELGDSALYFCASSVDSVAGNTIYFGEGSWLTVV.

Here the CDR3 reads CASSQGGPLMKKLFF. CDR3 DNA sequence: TGCGCCAGCAGCCAAGGCGGTCCTCTAATGAAAAAACTGTTTTTT. This sequence joins TRBV4-1 and TRBJ1-4, with D unclear. CDR1 and CDR2 (germline): MGHRA, YSYEKL. V lost 1 base to trimming and J lost 9 bases, with 15 bases between them. The CDR3 consists of 15 residues.

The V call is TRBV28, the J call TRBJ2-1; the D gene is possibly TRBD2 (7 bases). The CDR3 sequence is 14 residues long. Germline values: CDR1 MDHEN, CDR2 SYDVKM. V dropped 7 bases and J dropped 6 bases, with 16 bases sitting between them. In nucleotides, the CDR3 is TGTGCCAGCAAAGGGGGGGCTAGGGGCAATGAGCAGTTCTTC. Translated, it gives CASKGGARGNEQFF. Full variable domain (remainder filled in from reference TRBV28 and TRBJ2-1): DVKVTQSSRYLVKRTGEKVFLECVQDMDHENMFWYRQDPGLGLRLIYFSYDVKMKEKGDIPEGYSVSREKKERFSLILESASTNQTSMYLCASKGGARGNEQFFGPGTRLTVL.

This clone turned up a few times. The CDR3 is CASSPQRGDEKLFF. As DNA, the CDR3 is TGTGCCAGCAGCCCCCAACGGGGGGATGAAAAACTGTTTTTT. The chain joins TRBV11-2 to TRBJ1-4; D is perhaps TRBD1 (5 bases). Germline-derived CDR1 and CDR2 are SGHAT and FQNNGV. Trimming cost V 5 bases and J 6 bases, with 13 bases left between them. The CDR3 runs 14 residues.

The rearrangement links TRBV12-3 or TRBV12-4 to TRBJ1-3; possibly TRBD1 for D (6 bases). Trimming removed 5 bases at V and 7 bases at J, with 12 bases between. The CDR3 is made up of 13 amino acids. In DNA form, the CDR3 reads TGTGCCAGCAGTCTGGGGGGGGGCAACACCATATATTTT. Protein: CASSLGGGNTIYF.

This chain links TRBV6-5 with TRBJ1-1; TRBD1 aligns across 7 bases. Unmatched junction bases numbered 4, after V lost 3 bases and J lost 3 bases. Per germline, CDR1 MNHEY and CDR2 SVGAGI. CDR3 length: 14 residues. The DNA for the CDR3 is TGTGCCAGCAGTTATTCCGACAGGGACACTGAAGCTTTCTTT. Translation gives CASSYSDRDTEAFF.

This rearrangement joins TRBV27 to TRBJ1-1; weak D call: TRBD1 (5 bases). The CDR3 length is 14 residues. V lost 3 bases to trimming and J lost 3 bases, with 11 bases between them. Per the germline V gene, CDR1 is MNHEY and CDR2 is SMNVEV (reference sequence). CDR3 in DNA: TGTGCCAGCAGTTTTTCGGGGGGAGACACTGAAGCTTTCTTT. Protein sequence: CASSFSGGDTEAFF.

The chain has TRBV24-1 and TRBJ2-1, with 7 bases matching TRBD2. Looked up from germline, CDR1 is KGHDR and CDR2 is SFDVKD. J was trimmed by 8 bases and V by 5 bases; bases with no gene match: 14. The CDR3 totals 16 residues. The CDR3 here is CATSARGVQASHEQFF. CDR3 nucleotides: TGTGCCACCAGTGCCCGGGGGGTACAGGCCTCTCATGAGCAGTTCTTC.

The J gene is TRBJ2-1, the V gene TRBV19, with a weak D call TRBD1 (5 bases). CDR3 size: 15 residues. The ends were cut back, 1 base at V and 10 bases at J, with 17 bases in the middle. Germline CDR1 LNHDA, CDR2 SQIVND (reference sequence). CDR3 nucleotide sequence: TGTGCCAGTAGTATAGTAGGCGCAGGGATCGGCGAGCAGTTCTTC. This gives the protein CASSIVGAGIGEQFF.

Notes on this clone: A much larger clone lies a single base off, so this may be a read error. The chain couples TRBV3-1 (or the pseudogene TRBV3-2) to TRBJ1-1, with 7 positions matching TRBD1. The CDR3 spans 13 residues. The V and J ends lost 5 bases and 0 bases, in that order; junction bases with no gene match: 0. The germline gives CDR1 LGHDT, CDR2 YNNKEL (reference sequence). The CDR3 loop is CASSGTVNTEAFF. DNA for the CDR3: TGTGCCAGCAGCGGGACAGTGAACACTGAAGCTTTCTTT.

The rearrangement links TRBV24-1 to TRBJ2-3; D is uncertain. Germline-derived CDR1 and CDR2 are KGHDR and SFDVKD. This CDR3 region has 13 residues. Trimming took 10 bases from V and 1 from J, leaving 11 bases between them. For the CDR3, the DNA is TGTGCCACAAACCCCTCAGGCACAGATACGCAGTATTTT. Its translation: CATNPSGTDTQYF.

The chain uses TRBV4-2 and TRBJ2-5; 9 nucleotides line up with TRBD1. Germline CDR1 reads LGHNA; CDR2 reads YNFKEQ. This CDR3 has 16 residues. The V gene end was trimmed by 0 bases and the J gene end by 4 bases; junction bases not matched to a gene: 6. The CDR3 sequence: CASSQDSNRGRETQYF. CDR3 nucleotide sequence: TGTGCCAGCAGCCAAGATTCAAACAGGGGGCGAGAGACCCAGTACTTC.